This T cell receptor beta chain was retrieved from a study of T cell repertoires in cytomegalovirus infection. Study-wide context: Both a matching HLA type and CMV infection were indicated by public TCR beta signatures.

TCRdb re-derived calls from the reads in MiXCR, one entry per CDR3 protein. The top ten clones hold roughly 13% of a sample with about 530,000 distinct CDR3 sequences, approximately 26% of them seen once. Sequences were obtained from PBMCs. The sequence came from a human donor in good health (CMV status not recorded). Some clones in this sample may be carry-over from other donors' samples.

CDR3: CATSRDPNQPQHF. The CDR3 DNA reads as TGTGCCACCAGCAGAGACCCCAATCAGCCCCAGCATTTT. V is TRBV15 and J is TRBJ1-5; D not certain. The CDR3 covers 13 residues. Germline CDR1 and CDR2: LNHNV and YYDKDF (reference sequence). The V gene lost 0 bases and the J gene lost 3 bases, with 3 bases spanning the gap.